Below, 21 T cell receptor beta chains from the same sample are listed, as sequenced in a study of control samples from healthy donors and cancer patients. The table came from immunoSEQ multiplex PCR; TCRdb's copy has only in-frame clones and leaves some out. Found here are 110,000 or so clones, more than 70% of them singletons; the top ten hold roughly 43%. The sequencing sample was made of blood. The receptors here all came from a man over 45 in good health.

The chain links TRBV6-5 to TRBJ2-7; 8 nucleotides agree with TRBD1. V was pared by 6 bases and J by 0 bases, with 1 base of the junction left unmatched. The V gene's germline CDR1 is MNHEY and CDR2 SVGAGI. The CDR3 is 13 amino acids. Here the CDR3 DNA reads TGTGCCAGCAGGGGACAGGCCTCCTACGAGCAGTACTTC. Translated: CASRGQASYEQYF.

This chain links TRBV2 with TRBJ1-1; 10 bases match TRBD1. Germline V gene lookup returns CDR1 SNHLY and CDR2 FYNNEI. This CDR3 has 12 amino acids. V lost 7 bases to trimming and J lost 8 bases; unmatched junction nucleotides: 4. This chain's CDR3 is CASTDRGYEAFF. CDR3 coding DNA: TGTGCCAGCACGGACAGGGGGTACGAAGCTTTCTTT. Variable domain in full (rest from reference TRBV2 and TRBJ1-1): EPEVTQTPSHQVTQMGQEVILRCVPISNHLYFYWYRQILGQKVEFLVSFYNNEISEKSEIFDDQFSVERPDGSNFTLKIRSTKLEDSAMYFCASTDRGYEAFFGQGTRLTVV.

This chain joins TRBV14 and TRBJ1-2; D unclear. Germline CDR1 and CDR2: SGHDN and FVKESK. CDR3 length: 12 amino acids. Between the trimmed V and J ends, which lost 2 bases and 8 bases, there was a span of 9 bases. The CDR3 region has the DNA TGTGCCAGCAGCCAAAGGGCAGAGGGCTACACCTTC. Amino acids: CASSQRAEGYTF.

About this clone itself: The same CDR3 also results from other DNA sequences found in this sample. CDR3 sequence reads: CASSFGGSYEQYF. The CDR3 DNA reads as TGTGCCAGCAGCTTCGGGGGCTCCTACGAGCAGTACTTC. The chain couples TRBV11-2 to TRBJ2-7; possible D gene TRBD2, 6 bases. Germline lookup yields CDR1 SGHAT and CDR2 FQNNGV. The CDR3 extends over 13 amino acids. V was trimmed by 3 bases and J by 0 bases, leaving 6 bases between them.

The rearrangement uses TRBV4-2 and TRBJ2-7, with D possibly called TRBD1 or TRBD2 (5 bases each). The length of the CDR3 is 16 residues. V was clipped by 0 bases and J by 0 bases, with 12 bases between them. CDR1 and CDR2 (germline): LGHNA, YNFKEQ. The CDR3 DNA reads TGTGCCAGCAGCCAAGACCGGGGCCCAGGCTCCTACGAGCAGTACTTC. Its translation: CASSQDRGPGSYEQYF.

This sequence joins TRBV7-2 and TRBJ2-7; 7 positions match TRBD1. Germline trimming cut 3 bases from V and 2 bases from J; bases unmatched to any gene: 4. Germline V gene lookup returns CDR1 SGHTA and CDR2 FQGNSA. The CDR3 extends over 14 amino acids. The CDR3 protein is CASSFGTVPYEQYF. In DNA form, the CDR3 reads TGTGCCAGCAGCTTTGGGACAGTGCCCTACGAGCAGTACTTC.

The chain carries TRBV3-1 (or the pseudogene TRBV3-2) and TRBJ2-2; 9 bases agree with TRBD2. After removal of 11 bases from V and 0 bases from J, the junction contained 7 bases not matched to a gene. Germline CDR1 LGHDT, CDR2 YNNKEL (reference sequence). CDR3 length: 15 amino acids. The chain's CDR3 is CACSGGRANTGELFF. Here the CDR3 DNA reads TGTGCCTGTAGCGGGGGCCGCGCGAACACCGGGGAGCTGTTTTTT.

V is TRBV2 and J is TRBJ1-2; 7 nucleotides agree with TRBD1. J was trimmed by 4 bases and V by 7 bases; bases with no gene match: 9. The germline gives CDR1 SNHLY, CDR2 FYNNEI. The CDR3 totals 14 residues. CDR3 amino acids: CASIFLQGTYGYTF. The CDR3 coding sequence is TGTGCCAGCATATTCCTACAGGGGACCTATGGCTACACCTTC.

The rearrangement links TRBV9 to TRBJ1-1; 7 nucleotides agree with TRBD1. The CDR3 runs 13 residues. Germline V gene lookup returns CDR1 SGDLS and CDR2 YYNGEE. V lost 0 bases, J lost 7 bases, and 3 bases stayed unmatched. The CDR3 region has the DNA TGTGCCAGCAGCGTAGTACAGGGGAGTGAAGCTTTCTTT. Encoded protein: CASSVVQGSEAFF.

V gene TRBV28 combines with J gene TRBJ2-7; 9 bases are shared with TRBD1. The CDR3 extends over 15 amino acids. J was trimmed by 6 bases and V by 5 bases; bases with no gene match: 11. Germline V CDR1 and CDR2: MDHEN, SYDVKM. CDR3 in amino acids: CASSEQGANVGEQYF. CDR3 bases: TGTGCCAGCAGTGAACAGGGGGCTAATGTCGGCGAGCAGTACTTC.

This rearrangement joins TRBV4-1 to TRBJ2-3; a weak D match, TRBD1 (5 bases). The ends were cut back, 1 base at V and 2 bases at J, with 16 bases in the middle. The CDR3 has 17 amino acids. In germline, CDR1 is MGHRA, CDR2 YSYEKL. CDR3 in amino acids: CASSQVGILGPTDTQYF. The CDR3 DNA sequence: TGCGCCAGCAGCCAAGTCGGTATACTGGGGCCCACAGATACGCAGTATTTT.

The chain has TRBV28 and TRBJ1-3, with D tentatively TRBD1 (6 bases). Germline CDR1 reads MDHEN; CDR2 reads SYDVKM. The CDR3 runs to 14 residues. Trimming stripped 5 bases from V and 7 bases from J, with 15 bases between. The CDR3 spells CASSPTGRGNTIYF. The CDR3 DNA sequence: TGTGCCAGCAGTCCTACAGGGAGGGGGAACACCATATATTTT.

The chain combines TRBV11-2 with TRBJ1-2, with TRBD1 identical over 7 bases. The CDR3 length is 13 residues. Per germline, CDR1 SGHAT and CDR2 FQNNGV. Trimming cost V 4 bases and J 2 bases; bases outside gene matches: 1. CDR3 protein: CASSSTGNYGYTF. For the CDR3, the DNA is TGTGCCAGCAGCTCGACAGGGAACTATGGCTACACCTTC.

The chain carries TRBV2 and TRBJ2-7; D assignment may be TRBD1 or TRBD2 (5 bases each). The CDR3 covers 12 residues. Germline V CDR1 and CDR2: SNHLY, FYNNEI. V dropped 6 bases and J dropped 9 bases, with 15 bases sitting between them. The DNA of the CDR3 is TGTGCCAGCAGGGGGACGGCCCTAGGGCAGTACTTC. This gives the protein CASRGTALGQYF.

V usage is TRBV18 and J usage is TRBJ1-2; maybe TRBD1 (5 bases). The germline V and J ends were trimmed by 2 bases and 7 bases, with 14 bases remaining between them. The CDR3 has 14 amino acids. Germline V lookup: CDR1 KGHSH, CDR2 LQKENI. CDR3 in amino acids: CASSPNQGSSGYTF. The CDR3 bases are TGTGCCAGCTCACCAAACCAGGGATCGTCTGGCTACACCTTC.

This chain joins TRBV4-1 and TRBJ1-3; 7 bases agree with TRBD1. Germline lookup yields CDR1 MGHRA and CDR2 YSYEKL. There are 15 residues in the CDR3. The V segment lost 6 bases and the J segment 1 base; nucleotides outside the gene matches: 6. The CDR3 is CASRLSTGSGNTIYF. In DNA, the CDR3 is TGCGCCAGCAGGCTTTCGACAGGGTCTGGAAACACCATATATTTT.

The chain couples TRBV12-1 to TRBJ2-2; the tabulated D call, TRBD2, remains unverified against the DNA. TRBV12-1 is shown as a pseudogene. This CDR3 comprises 11 residues. The CDR3 protein is CASSLPGELFF. CDR3 nucleotide sequence: TGTGCCAGCAGCCTCCCCGGGGAGCTGTTTTTT.

This clone has more than one count but fewer than ten. The chain has TRBV7-9 and TRBJ1-4; maybe TRBD1 (5 bases). The germline V gene has CDR1 SEHNR and CDR2 FQNEAQ (reference sequence). The V end lost 5 bases, the J end lost 2 bases, and 9 bases lay between the germline ends. This CDR3 contains 14 residues. CDR3 sequence reads: CASSPDSTNEKLFF. The CDR3 nucleotides are TGTGCCAGCAGCCCAGACAGCACTAATGAAAAACTGTTTTTT.

This chain uses TRBV19 with TRBJ2-5; perhaps TRBD2 as D (5 bases). Trimming stripped 2 bases from V and 5 bases from J, with 12 bases between. The V gene's germline CDR1 is LNHDA and CDR2 SQIVND (reference sequence). CDR3 length: 14 residues. CDR3: CASSIMGGLETQYF. CDR3 nucleotide sequence: TGTGCCAGTAGTATAATGGGCGGGCTGGAGACCCAGTACTTC.

The rearrangement links TRBV19 to TRBJ2-3; D is perhaps TRBD1 (6 bases). This CDR3 contains 13 residues. CDR1 and CDR2 (germline): LNHDA, SQIVND (reference sequence). The V and J ends lost 5 bases and 4 bases respectively, with 10 bases between them. The CDR3 reads CASSQGTPDTQYF. The CDR3 nucleotides are TGTGCCAGTAGTCAGGGGACCCCAGATACGCAGTATTTT.

This sequence joins TRBV12-3 or TRBV12-4 and TRBJ2-7; TRBD1 matches 7 bases. This CDR3 has 13 residues. J gave up 5 bases and V 5 bases, and 6 bases lay outside the gene matches. The CDR3 region has the DNA TGTGCCAGCAGTATCGGACAGGTAAACGAGCAGTACTTC. It codes for CASSIGQVNEQYF.